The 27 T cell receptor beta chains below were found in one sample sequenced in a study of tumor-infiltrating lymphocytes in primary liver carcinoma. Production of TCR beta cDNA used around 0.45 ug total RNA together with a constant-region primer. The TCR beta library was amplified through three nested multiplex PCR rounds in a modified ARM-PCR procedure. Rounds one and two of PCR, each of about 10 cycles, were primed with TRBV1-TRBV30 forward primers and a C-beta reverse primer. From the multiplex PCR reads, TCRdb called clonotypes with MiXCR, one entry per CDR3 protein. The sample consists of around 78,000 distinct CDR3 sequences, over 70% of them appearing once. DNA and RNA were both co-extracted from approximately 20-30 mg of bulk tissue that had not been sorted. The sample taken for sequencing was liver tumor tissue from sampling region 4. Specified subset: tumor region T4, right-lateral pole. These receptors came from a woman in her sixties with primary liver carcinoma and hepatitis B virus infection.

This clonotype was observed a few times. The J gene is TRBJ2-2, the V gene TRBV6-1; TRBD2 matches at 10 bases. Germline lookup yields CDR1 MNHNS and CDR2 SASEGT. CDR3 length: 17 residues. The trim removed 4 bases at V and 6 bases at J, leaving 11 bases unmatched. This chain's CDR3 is CASSGRPSGSLPGELFF. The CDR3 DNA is TGTGCCAGCAGTGGAAGGCCTAGCGGGAGTCTTCCCGGGGAGCTGTTTTTT.

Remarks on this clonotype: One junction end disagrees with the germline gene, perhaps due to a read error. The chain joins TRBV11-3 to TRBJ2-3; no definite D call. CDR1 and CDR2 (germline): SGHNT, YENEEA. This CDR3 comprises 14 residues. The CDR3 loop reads CACSIRTTTDTQYF. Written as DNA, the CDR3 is TGTGCCTGCAGCATAAGAACAACCACAGATACGCAGTATTTT.

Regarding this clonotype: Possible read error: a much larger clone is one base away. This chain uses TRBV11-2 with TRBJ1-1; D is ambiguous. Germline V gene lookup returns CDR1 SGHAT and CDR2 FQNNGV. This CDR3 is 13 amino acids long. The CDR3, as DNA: TGTCCCAGCAGTTGGGGAGTGAACACTGAAGCTTTCTTT. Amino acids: CPSSWGVNTEAFF.

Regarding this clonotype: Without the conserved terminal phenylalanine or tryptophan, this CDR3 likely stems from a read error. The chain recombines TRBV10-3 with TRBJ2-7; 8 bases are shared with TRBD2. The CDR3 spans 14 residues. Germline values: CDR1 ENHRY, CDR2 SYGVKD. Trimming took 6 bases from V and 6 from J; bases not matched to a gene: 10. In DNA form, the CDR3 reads TGTGCCATCAGGGAAGCGGGAGAGACTGGCGAGCAGTACTTA. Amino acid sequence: CAIREAGETGEQYL.

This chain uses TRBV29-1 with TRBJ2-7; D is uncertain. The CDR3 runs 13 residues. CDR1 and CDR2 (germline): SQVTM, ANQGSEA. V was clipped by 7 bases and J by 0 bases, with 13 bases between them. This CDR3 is CSATVGYSYEQYF. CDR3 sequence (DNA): TGCAGCGCCACCGTAGGGTACTCCTACGAGCAGTACTTC.

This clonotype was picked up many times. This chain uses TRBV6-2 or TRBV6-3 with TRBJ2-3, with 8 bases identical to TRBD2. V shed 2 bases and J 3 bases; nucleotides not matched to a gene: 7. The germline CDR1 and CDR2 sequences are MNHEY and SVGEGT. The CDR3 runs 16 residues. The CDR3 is CASSYGAGGMTDTQYF. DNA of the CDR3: TGTGCCAGCAGTTACGGGGCGGGAGGCATGACAGATACGCAGTATTTT.

CDR3 sequence: CANSLAGGPFEQFF. The CDR3 nucleotides read TGTGCCAACAGTTTAGCGGGAGGGCCGTTTGAGCAGTTCTTC. This chain links TRBV11-2 with TRBJ2-1; 11 nucleotides agree with TRBD2. The CDR3 has 14 residues. CDR1 and CDR2 (germline): SGHAT, FQNNGV. V shed 10 bases, J shed 9 bases, and the junction held 11 bases outside the gene matches.

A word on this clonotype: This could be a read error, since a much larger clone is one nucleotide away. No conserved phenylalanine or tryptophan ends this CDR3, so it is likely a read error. The CDR3 DNA sequence: TGCGCCAGCAGCTTGGGGACTAGCTCCTACGAGCAGTACTCC. It codes for CASSLGTSSYEQYS. The gene calls are TRBV5-1 and TRBJ2-7, with TRBD2 matching over 7 bases. Germline CDR1 SGHRS, CDR2 YFSETQ. The J segment lost 0 bases and the V segment lost 0 bases, leaving 0 bases of the junction unmatched. The CDR3 is 14 amino acids.

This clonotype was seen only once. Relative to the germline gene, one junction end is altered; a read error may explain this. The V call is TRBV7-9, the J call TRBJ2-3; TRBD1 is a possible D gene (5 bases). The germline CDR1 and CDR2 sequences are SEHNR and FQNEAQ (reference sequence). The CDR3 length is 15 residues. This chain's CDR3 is CASSIPLGVDDRQYF. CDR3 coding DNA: TGTGCCAGCAGTATCCCCTTAGGGGTCGATGATAGGCAGTATTTT.

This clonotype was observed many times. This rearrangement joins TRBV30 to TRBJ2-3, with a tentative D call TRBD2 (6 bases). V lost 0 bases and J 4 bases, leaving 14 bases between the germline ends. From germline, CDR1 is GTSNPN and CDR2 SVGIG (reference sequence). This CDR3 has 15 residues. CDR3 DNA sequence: TGTGCCTGGAGTGTTGAAGAGGGAGGCCCAGATACGCAGTATTTT. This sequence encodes CAWSVEEGGPDTQYF.

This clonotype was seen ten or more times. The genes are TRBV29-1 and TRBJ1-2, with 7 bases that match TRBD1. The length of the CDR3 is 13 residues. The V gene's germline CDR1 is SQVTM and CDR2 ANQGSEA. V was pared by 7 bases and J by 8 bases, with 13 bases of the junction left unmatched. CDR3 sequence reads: CSAVRDSTDGYTF. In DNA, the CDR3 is TGCAGCGCCGTTCGGGACAGCACGGACGGCTACACCTTC.

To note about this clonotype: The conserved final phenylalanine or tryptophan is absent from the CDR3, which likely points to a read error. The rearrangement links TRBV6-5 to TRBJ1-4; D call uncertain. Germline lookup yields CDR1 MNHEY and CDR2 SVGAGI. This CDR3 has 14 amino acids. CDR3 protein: CASSYRATNENLFY. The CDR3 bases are TGTGCCAGCAGTTACAGAGCAACTAATGAAAATCTGTTTTAT.

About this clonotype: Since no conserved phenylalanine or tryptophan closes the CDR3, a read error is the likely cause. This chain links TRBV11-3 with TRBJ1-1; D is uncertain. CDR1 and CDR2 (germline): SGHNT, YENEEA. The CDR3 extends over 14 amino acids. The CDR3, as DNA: TGTACCAGCAGCCAAGACGGCTTGAACATTGAAGCTTTCCTT. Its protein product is CTSSQDGLNIEAFL.

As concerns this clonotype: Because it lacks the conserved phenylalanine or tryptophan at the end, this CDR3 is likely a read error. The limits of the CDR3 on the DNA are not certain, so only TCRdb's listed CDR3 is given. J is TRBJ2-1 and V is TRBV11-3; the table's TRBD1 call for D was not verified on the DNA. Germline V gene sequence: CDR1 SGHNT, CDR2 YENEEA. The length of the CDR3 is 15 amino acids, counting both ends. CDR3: CASSLAAAARGEQLS.

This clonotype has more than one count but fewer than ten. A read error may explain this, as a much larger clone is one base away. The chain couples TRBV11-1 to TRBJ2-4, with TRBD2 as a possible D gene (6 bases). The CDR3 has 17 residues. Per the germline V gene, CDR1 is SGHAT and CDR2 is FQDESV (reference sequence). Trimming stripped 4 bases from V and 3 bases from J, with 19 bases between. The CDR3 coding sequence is TGTGCCAGCAGCTCGAGAAGGATTAGCGGTAACAAAAACATTCAGTACTTC. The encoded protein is CASSSRRISGNKNIQYF.

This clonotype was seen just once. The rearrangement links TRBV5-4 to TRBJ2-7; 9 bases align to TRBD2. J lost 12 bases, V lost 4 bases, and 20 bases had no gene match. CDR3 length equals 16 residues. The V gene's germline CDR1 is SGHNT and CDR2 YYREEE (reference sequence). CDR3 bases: TGTGCCAGCAGCCTAGGTCGGTCGCGGGAGGGATACGAGTGGTACTTC. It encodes CASSLGRSREGYEWYF.

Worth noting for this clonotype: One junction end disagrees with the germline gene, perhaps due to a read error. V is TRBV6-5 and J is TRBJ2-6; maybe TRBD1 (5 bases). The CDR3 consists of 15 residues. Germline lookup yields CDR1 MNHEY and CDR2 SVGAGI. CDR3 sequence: CASSSRTTGAKVLTF. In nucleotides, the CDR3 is TGTGCCAGCAGTTCTCGGACAACTGGGGCCAAAGTCCTGACTTTC.

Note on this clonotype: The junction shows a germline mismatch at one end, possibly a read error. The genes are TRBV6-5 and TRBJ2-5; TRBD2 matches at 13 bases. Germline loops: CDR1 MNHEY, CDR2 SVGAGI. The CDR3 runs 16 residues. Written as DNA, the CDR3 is TGTACCAGTAGCGGACTAGCGGGAGTAAGGAGGGAGACCCAGTACTTC. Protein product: CTSSGLAGVRRETQYF.

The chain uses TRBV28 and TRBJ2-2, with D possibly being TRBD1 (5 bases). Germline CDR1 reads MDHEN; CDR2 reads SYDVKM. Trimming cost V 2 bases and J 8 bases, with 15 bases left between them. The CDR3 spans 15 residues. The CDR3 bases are TGTGCCAGCAGTTTAGCAGGGTCGAGCTCAGGGGAGCTGTTTTTT. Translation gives CASSLAGSSSGELFF.

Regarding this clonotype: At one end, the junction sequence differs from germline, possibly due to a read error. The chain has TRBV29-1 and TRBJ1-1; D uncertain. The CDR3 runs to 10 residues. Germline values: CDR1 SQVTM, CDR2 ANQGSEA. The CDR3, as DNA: TGCGGCGCCGACACCACTGGAGCTTTCTTT. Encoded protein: CGADTTGAFF.

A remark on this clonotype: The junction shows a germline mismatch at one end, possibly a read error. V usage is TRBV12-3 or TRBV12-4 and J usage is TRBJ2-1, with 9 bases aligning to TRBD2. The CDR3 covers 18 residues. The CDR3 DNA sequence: TGTGCCAGCAGTAAAACTGGGGGGACTAGCAGATCCTACTATGAGCAGTTCTTC. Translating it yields CASSKTGGTSRSYYEQFF.

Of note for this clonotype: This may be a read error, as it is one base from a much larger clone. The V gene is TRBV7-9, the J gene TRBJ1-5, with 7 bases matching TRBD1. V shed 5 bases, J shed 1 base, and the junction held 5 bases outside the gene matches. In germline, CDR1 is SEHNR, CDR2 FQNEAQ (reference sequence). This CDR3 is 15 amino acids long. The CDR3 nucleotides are TGTGCCAGCAGCGCCTTGACAGGGAGCAATCAGCCCCAGCATTTT. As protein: CASSALTGSNQPQHF.

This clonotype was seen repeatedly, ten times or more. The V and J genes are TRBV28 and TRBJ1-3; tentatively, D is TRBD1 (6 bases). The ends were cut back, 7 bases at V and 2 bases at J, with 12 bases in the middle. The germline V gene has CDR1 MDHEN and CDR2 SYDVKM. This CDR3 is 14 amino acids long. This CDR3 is CASISRGTGNTIYF. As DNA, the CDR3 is TGTGCCAGCATATCTAGGGGGACTGGAAACACCATATATTTT.

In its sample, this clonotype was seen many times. The CDR3 DNA is TGTGCCAGCAGCCAAGTTAGCGGCACAGATACGCAGTATTTT. It codes for CASSQVSGTDTQYF. V gene TRBV4-2 combines with J gene TRBJ2-3, with D possibly TRBD2 on 5 matching bases. Germline values: CDR1 LGHNA, CDR2 YNFKEQ. The CDR3 covers 14 residues. The V gene lost 1 base and the J gene lost 1 base, with 6 bases spanning the gap.

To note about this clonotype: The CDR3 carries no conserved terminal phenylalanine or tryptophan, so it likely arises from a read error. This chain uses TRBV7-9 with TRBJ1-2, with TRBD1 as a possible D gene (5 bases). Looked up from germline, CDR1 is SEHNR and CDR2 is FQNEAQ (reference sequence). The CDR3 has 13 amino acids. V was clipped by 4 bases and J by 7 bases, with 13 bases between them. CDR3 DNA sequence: TGTGCCAGCAGCTATGGGGAAGGGGCTGGCTACACCATC. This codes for CASSYGEGAGYTI.

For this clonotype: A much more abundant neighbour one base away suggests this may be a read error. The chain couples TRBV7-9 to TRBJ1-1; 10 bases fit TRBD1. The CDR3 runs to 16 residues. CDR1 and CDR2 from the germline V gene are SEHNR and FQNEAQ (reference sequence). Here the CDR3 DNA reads TGTGTCAGCAGCCCTAGGGACAGGGGAATGAACACTGAAGCTTTCTTT. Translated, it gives CVSSPRDRGMNTEAFF.

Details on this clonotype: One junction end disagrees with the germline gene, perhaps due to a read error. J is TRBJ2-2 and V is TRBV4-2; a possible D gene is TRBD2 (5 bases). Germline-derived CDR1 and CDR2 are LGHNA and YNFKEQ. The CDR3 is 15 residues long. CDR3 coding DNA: TGTGCCAGCAGCCAAGTTGTAGTAGCCACCGGGGAGCCGTTTTTC. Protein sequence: CASSQVVVATGEPFF.